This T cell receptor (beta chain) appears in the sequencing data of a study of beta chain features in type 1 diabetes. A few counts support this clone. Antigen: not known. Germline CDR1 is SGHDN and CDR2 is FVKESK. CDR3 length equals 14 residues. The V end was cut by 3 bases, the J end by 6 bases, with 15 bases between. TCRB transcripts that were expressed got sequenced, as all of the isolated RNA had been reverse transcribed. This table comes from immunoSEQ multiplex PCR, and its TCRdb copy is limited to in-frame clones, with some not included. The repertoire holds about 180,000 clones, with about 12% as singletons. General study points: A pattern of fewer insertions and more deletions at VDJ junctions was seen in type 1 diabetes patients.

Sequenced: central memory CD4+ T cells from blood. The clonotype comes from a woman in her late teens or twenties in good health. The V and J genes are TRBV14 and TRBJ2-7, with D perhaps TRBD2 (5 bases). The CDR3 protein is CASSHLLPAGEQYF. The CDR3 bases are TGTGCCAGCAGCCATCTACTCCCGGCGGGCGAGCAGTACTTC.